The clone carrying this T cell receptor (beta chain) was observed a handful of times. Its antigen is still unknown. This sample is part of a study of CD8+CD57+ T cells in acquired aplastic anemia. Study-wide findings and caveats: Lower diversity marked CD8+CD57+ cells in patients, relative to total CD4+ and CD8+ pools. Patients shared around 30 CD8+ CDR3 sequences with controls. Between the patient and control groups, CD8+ Simpson's diversity did not differ significantly.

Selection for sequencing was limited to patients who had shown CD8+CD57+ cell expansion by flow cytometry. Bead-based CD8+CD57+ cell enrichment yielded a mean 1.6 ug DNA. V was pared by 6 bases and J by 3 bases, with 8 bases of the junction left unmatched. The CDR3 extends over 14 amino acids. Germline assignment: CDR1 SGDLS and CDR2 YYNGEE. The study profiled TCR beta VDJ and CDR3 using genomic DNA as template. In TCRdb, the reads were re-called with MiXCR into one record per CDR3 protein. The sample consists of about 20,000 distinct CDR3 sequences, around 40% of them appearing once. The chain employs TRBV9 and TRBJ2-7; 8 nucleotides agree with TRBD2. Sequencing was performed on CD8+CD57+ T cells sorted from PBMCs. Subset specified: bead-enriched CD8+CD57+ effector memory T cells from SAA patients. The origin of this receptor is a human donor with aplastic anemia. The CDR3 DNA sequence: TGTGCCAGCAACTTGGCGGGAGGAAACTACGAGCAGTACTTC. Its translation is CASNLAGGNYEQYF.